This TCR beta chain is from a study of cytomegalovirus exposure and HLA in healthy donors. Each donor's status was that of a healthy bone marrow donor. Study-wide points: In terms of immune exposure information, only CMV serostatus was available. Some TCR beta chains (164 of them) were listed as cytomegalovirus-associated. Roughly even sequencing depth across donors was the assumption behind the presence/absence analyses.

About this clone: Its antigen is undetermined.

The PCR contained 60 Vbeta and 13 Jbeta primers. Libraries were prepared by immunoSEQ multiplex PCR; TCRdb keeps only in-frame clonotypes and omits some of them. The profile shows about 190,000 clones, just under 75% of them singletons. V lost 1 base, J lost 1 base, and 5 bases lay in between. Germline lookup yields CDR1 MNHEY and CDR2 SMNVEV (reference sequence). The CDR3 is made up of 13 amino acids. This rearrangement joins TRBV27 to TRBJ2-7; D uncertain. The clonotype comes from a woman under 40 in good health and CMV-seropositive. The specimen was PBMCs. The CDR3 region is CASSLFVSYEQYF. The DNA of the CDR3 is TGTGCCAGCAGTTTATTCGTATCCTACGAGCAGTACTTC.